Sequencing of this T cell receptor beta chain was carried out in a study of Graves' ophthalmopathy and Graves' hyperthyroidism. General study findings and limits: Ophthalmopathy versus stable hyperthyroidism: 13-signature model gave around 90% sensitivity, 70% to 83% specificity.

Transcripts of RNA were the source for amplifying TCR beta CDR3 regions. The first round was an RT-PCR with HTBI primers, and the second round was a multiplex PCR. TCRdb passed the multiplex PCR reads through MiXCR, listing each CDR3 protein once. The repertoire holds a few hundred thousand distinct CDR3 sequences, with roughly 20% as singletons. Turning to this clonotype: The antigen remains unidentified.

CDR1 is KGHSH, CDR2 LQKENI, per germline. Trimming removed 1 base from V and 4 bases from J, with 4 bases in between. The CDR3 consists of 12 residues. This rearrangement joins TRBV18 to TRBJ2-5; D is ambiguous. Sequencing was done on a sample of peripheral blood. The source of this sequence is a woman aged 18-29 years with stable Graves' hyperthyroidism. The CDR3, as DNA: TGTGCCAGCTCACCACGGACAGAGACCCAGTACTTC. It is translated as CASSPRTETQYF.